A selection of T cell receptor beta chains follows, all from one sample in a study of blood T cell repertoires in COVID-19. Some clones are missing from TCRdb's copy, which holds only in-frame ones; the method was immunoSEQ multiplex PCR. This table holds some 69,000 clones, roughly 84% found once. Sample: peripheral blood. These receptors were collected from a man older than 75 with active or convalescent COVID-19. Both conserved end residues are part of each CDR3. Fields, in order: CDR3 length, J gene, clone size, V gene, D gene, CDR3 DNA, CDR3 protein. A D gene is named only where the DNA matches it firmly. The size field is filled for only some rows; it gives once, few, many or a size class.

len: 15
j_gene: TRBJ1-6
abundance: -
v_gene: TRBV2
d_gene: -
CDR3nt: TGTGCCAGCAGTGGGGGCAGGAACTATAATTCACCCCTCCACTTT
CDR3aa: CASSGGRNYNSPLHF

len: 18
j_gene: TRBJ2-2
abundance: -
v_gene: TRBV10-3
d_gene: -
CDR3nt: TGTGCCATCAGTGCAGTACTTAGACAGCGGGTGAACACCGGGGAGCTGTTTTTT
CDR3aa: CAISAVLRQRVNTGELFF

len: 14
j_gene: TRBJ1-5
abundance: few
v_gene: TRBV19
d_gene: -
CDR3nt: TGTGCCAGTAGTATTTCGCCAGGGGAAGCGCCCCAGCATTTT
CDR3aa: CASSISPGEAPQHF

len: 15
j_gene: TRBJ2-3
abundance: -
v_gene: TRBV5-1
d_gene: TRBD1
CDR3nt: TGCGCCAGCAGCTTGGGACAGGGGGCACTAGATACGCAGTATTTT
CDR3aa: CASSLGQGALDTQYF

len: 14
j_gene: TRBJ1-1
abundance: -
v_gene: TRBV2
d_gene: -
CDR3nt: TGTGCCAGCAGGAGACAGGTCGTGAACACTGAAGCTTTCTTT
CDR3aa: CASRRQVVNTEAFF

len: 16
j_gene: TRBJ1-4
abundance: once
v_gene: TRBV18
d_gene: -
CDR3nt: TGTGCCAGCTCACCCTTATCGGGGATCGGGGGTGAAAAACTGTTTTTT
CDR3aa: CASSPLSGIGGEKLFF

len: 11
j_gene: TRBJ2-3
abundance: once
v_gene: TRBV5-1
d_gene: -
CDR3nt: TGCGCCAGCAGGTCCCGAGATACGCAGTATTTT
CDR3aa: CASRSRDTQYF

len: 13
j_gene: TRBJ1-6
abundance: -
v_gene: TRBV5-1
d_gene: -
CDR3nt: TGCGCCAGCAGTCCGGGAAGCGGATCACCCCTCCACTTT
CDR3aa: CASSPGSGSPLHF

len: 18
j_gene: TRBJ2-1
abundance: -
v_gene: TRBV27
d_gene: TRBD2
CDR3nt: TGTGCCAGCAGTAGCCTAGCCCCCGGGACTAGCGGCTACAATGAGCAGTTCTTC
CDR3aa: CASSSLAPGTSGYNEQFF

len: 14
j_gene: TRBJ1-6
abundance: -
v_gene: TRBV5-6
d_gene: -
CDR3nt: TGTGCCAGCAGCTTGTCAGGGCATAATTCACCCCTCCACTTT
CDR3aa: CASSLSGHNSPLHF

len: 13
j_gene: TRBJ2-1
abundance: -
v_gene: TRBV11-3
d_gene: -
CDR3nt: TGTGCCAGCAGCTTAGTTTTAGCCGGTGAGCAGTTCTTC
CDR3aa: CASSLVLAGEQFF

len: 15
j_gene: TRBJ1-6
abundance: once
v_gene: TRBV6-2/TRBV6-3
d_gene: TRBD1
CDR3nt: TGTGCCAGCAGCTCCCGGGACAGGCATAATTCACCCCTCCACTTT
CDR3aa: CASSSRDRHNSPLHF

len: 15
j_gene: TRBJ1-1
abundance: -
v_gene: TRBV2
d_gene: -
CDR3nt: TGTGCCAGCAGAGCCGACACAGGGTTTGGAACTGAAGCTTTCTTT
CDR3aa: CASRADTGFGTEAFF

len: 17
j_gene: TRBJ2-4
abundance: -
v_gene: TRBV30
d_gene: TRBD1
CDR3nt: TGTGCCTGGAGCCCAACCACCGGGACAGGAATCAAAAACATTCAGTACTTC
CDR3aa: CAWSPTTGTGIKNIQYF

len: 15
j_gene: TRBJ1-4
abundance: -
v_gene: TRBV19
d_gene: -
CDR3nt: TGTGCCAGTAGTACCCGACAGCTCGCAAATGAAAAACTGTTTTTT
CDR3aa: CASSTRQLANEKLFF

len: 15
j_gene: TRBJ1-5
abundance: -
v_gene: TRBV28
d_gene: -
CDR3nt: TGTGCCAGCAACAGACAGTCCGGAATGGATCAGCCCCAGCATTTT
CDR3aa: CASNRQSGMDQPQHF

len: 14
j_gene: TRBJ2-3
abundance: -
v_gene: TRBV5-4
d_gene: -
CDR3nt: TGTGCCAGCAGCTTTTCAGTTAGCACAGATACGCAGTATTTT
CDR3aa: CASSFSVSTDTQYF

len: 14
j_gene: TRBJ2-3
abundance: -
v_gene: TRBV5-4
d_gene: -
CDR3nt: TGTGCCAGCAGTCGTACCCAGAACGCAGATACGCAGTATTTT
CDR3aa: CASSRTQNADTQYF

len: 13
j_gene: TRBJ1-6
abundance: -
v_gene: TRBV10-2
d_gene: -
CDR3nt: TGCGCCAGCAACAACCAGGGGAATTCACCCCTCCACTTT
CDR3aa: CASNNQGNSPLHF

len: 14
j_gene: TRBJ1-2
abundance: few
v_gene: TRBV5-1
d_gene: -
CDR3nt: TGCGCCAGCAGCTTTGAGGCAGGGAACTATGGCTACACCTTC
CDR3aa: CASSFEAGNYGYTF

len: 15
j_gene: TRBJ2-5
abundance: -
v_gene: TRBV5-6
d_gene: -
CDR3nt: TGTGCCAGCAGCTTCGGTAGCCAGACCCAAGAGACCCAGTACTTC
CDR3aa: CASSFGSQTQETQYF

len: 15
j_gene: TRBJ2-7
abundance: -
v_gene: TRBV7-8
d_gene: -
CDR3nt: TGTGCCAGCAGCCCAATTCGACTAGATCACTACGAGCAGTACTTC
CDR3aa: CASSPIRLDHYEQYF

len: 12
j_gene: TRBJ1-2
abundance: -
v_gene: TRBV7-8
d_gene: -
CDR3nt: TGTGCCAGCAGCTTAAGCGGTTCTGGCTACACCTTC
CDR3aa: CASSLSGSGYTF

len: 14
j_gene: TRBJ2-5
abundance: -
v_gene: TRBV20-1
d_gene: TRBD2
CDR3nt: TGCAGTGCTAGTGTTAGCGGGGCCAAAGAGACCCAGTACTTC
CDR3aa: CSASVSGAKETQYF

len: 15
j_gene: TRBJ2-5
abundance: -
v_gene: TRBV7-2
d_gene: -
CDR3nt: TGTGCCAGCAGCCCCCAATTAGGGGGAGCAGAGACCCAGTACTTC
CDR3aa: CASSPQLGGAETQYF

len: 14
j_gene: TRBJ2-1
abundance: -
v_gene: TRBV19
d_gene: TRBD2
CDR3nt: TGTGCCAGTAGACTAGCGGGATCCCAGAATGAGCAGTTCTTC
CDR3aa: CASRLAGSQNEQFF

len: 15
j_gene: TRBJ1-5
abundance: -
v_gene: TRBV19
d_gene: TRBD1
CDR3nt: TGTGCCAGTAGTATGGGGCAGGGGGGTTATCAGCCCCAGCATTTT
CDR3aa: CASSMGQGGYQPQHF

len: 13
j_gene: TRBJ2-1
abundance: -
v_gene: TRBV5-1
d_gene: TRBD1
CDR3nt: TGCGCCAGCAGGGACAGGGCTGTCAATGAGCAGTTCTTC
CDR3aa: CASRDRAVNEQFF

len: 14
j_gene: TRBJ1-1
abundance: -
v_gene: TRBV7-9
d_gene: -
CDR3nt: TGTGCCAGCAGCTTATTTACAGATAACACTGAAGCTTTCTTT
CDR3aa: CASSLFTDNTEAFF

len: 15
j_gene: TRBJ2-5
abundance: -
v_gene: TRBV5-4
d_gene: TRBD2
CDR3nt: TGTGCCAGCAGCCCGACAAGACTAGCTCCGGAGACCCAGTACTTC
CDR3aa: CASSPTRLAPETQYF

len: 14
j_gene: TRBJ2-7
abundance: -
v_gene: TRBV18
d_gene: TRBD1
CDR3nt: TGTGCCAGCTCACCTGCGGGACAGGCGACCGAGCAGTACTTC
CDR3aa: CASSPAGQATEQYF

len: 15
j_gene: TRBJ2-7
abundance: -
v_gene: TRBV2
d_gene: TRBD1
CDR3nt: TGTGCCAGCAGTGAGGTAGAGACAGGGACATACGAGCAGTACTTC
CDR3aa: CASSEVETGTYEQYF

len: 13
j_gene: TRBJ2-5
abundance: -
v_gene: TRBV7-8
d_gene: -
CDR3nt: TGTGCCAGCAGCCGGGACAATCAAGAGACCCAGTACTTC
CDR3aa: CASSRDNQETQYF

len: 14
j_gene: TRBJ2-2
abundance: -
v_gene: TRBV19
d_gene: -
CDR3nt: TGTGCCAGTAGTTCTCGACTGAACACCGGGGAGCTGTTTTTT
CDR3aa: CASSSRLNTGELFF